Below, 9 T cell receptor beta chains from the same sample are listed, as sequenced in a study of blood T cells in healthy people across ages. Then a second PCR, running roughly 7 to 12 cycles, was carried out with a sample-barcoded 5' primer and a J-beta primer mix. TCRdb called the 5' RACE reads again in MiXCR, with one record for every CDR3 protein. The data hold about 1 million distinct CDR3 sequences, with 40% to 45% observed a single time. The sample consisted of blood. Source of these receptors: a woman aged 60-75 years in good health.

This clonotype was detected once. This sequence joins TRBV15 and TRBJ1-1, with TRBD1 matching 12 bases. The CDR3 sequence is 16 residues long. V shed 1 base, J shed 4 bases, and the junction held 4 bases outside the gene matches. In germline, CDR1 is LNHNV, CDR2 YYDKDF (reference sequence). The CDR3 region is CATSRGGTGGVTEAFF. The CDR3 DNA follows: TGTGCCACCAGCAGAGGGGGGACAGGGGGCGTCACTGAAGCTTTCTTT.

The V gene is TRBV7-9, the J gene TRBJ1-5; D call uncertain. V gave up 5 bases and J gave up 7 bases, with 18 bases separating them. The V gene's germline CDR1 is SEHNR and CDR2 FQNEAQ (reference sequence). There are 15 residues in the CDR3. The DNA for the CDR3 is TGTGCCAGCAGCCCCTTTGGGTCCGGTTCCCAGCCCCAGCATTTT. Protein: CASSPFGSGSQPQHF.

The genes are TRBV20-1 and TRBJ2-1; TRBD2 matches at 10 bases. This CDR3 region has 16 residues. V gave up 1 base and J gave up 4 bases; unmatched junction bases: 7. Per the germline V gene, CDR1 is DFQATT and CDR2 is SNEGSKA (reference sequence). Here the CDR3 reads CSARAPGLALYNEQFF. The CDR3 coding sequence is TGCAGTGCTAGAGCCCCGGGACTAGCGCTGTACAATGAGCAGTTCTTC.

This clonotype has just a few counts. This rearrangement joins TRBV12-3 or TRBV12-4 to TRBJ2-7, with a weak D call TRBD1 (6 bases). The J call may be faulty, since TRBJ2-5 better matches the DNA end. This CDR3 has 16 residues. CDR3 loop: CASSFYSRGWRETQYF. CDR3 DNA: TGTGCCAGCAGTTTCTACTCCAGGGGATGGAGAGAGACCCAGTACTTC.

This clonotype was seen only once. The chain links TRBV6-5 to TRBJ2-1; D ambiguous. Germline values: CDR1 MNHEY, CDR2 SVGAGI. This CDR3 has 18 residues. The V end lost 2 bases, the J end lost 0 bases, and 17 bases lay between the germline ends. CDR3 DNA sequence: TGTGCCAGCAGTTACGCAGGCACACGAAGAAGCTCCTACAATGAGCAGTTCTTC. Residues: CASSYAGTRRSSYNEQFF.

The V gene is TRBV7-3, the J gene TRBJ2-2, with D perhaps TRBD2 (6 bases). This CDR3 is built from 15 residues. V lost 5 bases and J lost 2, with 12 bases in between. Per germline, CDR1 SGHTA and CDR2 FQGTGA. DNA of the CDR3: TGTGCCAGCAGCCCTCGGAGGGGCAACACCGGGGAGCTGTTTTTT. Its protein product is CASSPRRGNTGELFF.

CDR3 in amino acids: CASSFTSGRAYNEQFF. Here the CDR3 DNA reads TGCGCCAGCAGCTTTACTAGCGGGAGGGCCTACAATGAGCAGTTCTTC. V usage is TRBV5-1 and J usage is TRBJ2-1, with 13 positions matching TRBD2. The ends lost 2 bases at V and 2 bases at J; junction bases unmatched: 1. CDR1 is SGHRS, CDR2 YFSETQ, per germline. CDR3 length: 16 residues. The full variable domain, its missing parts supplied by reference TRBV5-1 and TRBJ2-1, is KAGVTQTPRYLIKTRGQQVTLSCSPISGHRSVSWYQQTPGQGLQFLFEYFSETQRNKGNFPGRFSGRQFSNSRSEMNVSTLELGDSALYLCASSFTSGRAYNEQFFGPGTRLTVL.

The genes are TRBV5-1 and TRBJ2-1; no reliable D call. Germline loops: CDR1 SGHRS, CDR2 YFSETQ. The V and J ends lost 4 bases and 6 bases respectively, with 8 bases between them. This CDR3 contains 12 residues. CDR3 bases: TGCGCCAGCAGCCAACCGTCCAATGAGCAGTTCTTC. It yields the protein CASSQPSNEQFF.

The rearrangement uses TRBV5-1 and TRBJ2-1; maybe TRBD1 (6 bases). CDR1 is SGHRS and CDR2 is YFSETQ in the germline V gene. There are 12 residues in the CDR3. The V and J ends lost 6 bases and 9 bases respectively, with 13 bases between them. As DNA, the CDR3 is TGCGCCAGCACGTTGGGGGCGGGTGAGCAGTTCTTC. Translation: CASTLGAGEQFF.